This T cell receptor (beta chain) was found in a study of long-term antiretroviral therapy in people with HIV. V lost 6 bases to trimming and J lost 0 bases, with 12 bases between them. CDR3 length: 14 amino acids. CDR1 is SQVTM, CDR2 ANQGSEA, per germline. Researchers ran immunoSEQ v3.0 at survey level. TCRdb's table, derived via immunoSEQ multiplex PCR, lists solely in-frame clones and lacks some. The sample includes about 28,000 clones, roughly 90% of them seen just once. Cryopreserved PBMC samples of roughly 0.9-10 million cells were used for DNA extraction. The receptor was isolated from a man aged 50 to 59 with HIV. The input for sequencing was unsorted PBMCs, taken 2 years after starting antiretroviral therapy. The V call is TRBV29-1, the J call TRBJ2-1; tentatively, D is TRBD1 (6 bases). In nucleotides, the CDR3 is TGCAGCGTAAACAGGGATAGCTCCTACAATGAGCAGTTCTTC. Translating gives CSVNRDSSYNEQFF.